This T cell receptor (beta chain) originates from a study of beta chain features in type 1 diabetes. Since all of the isolated RNA was reverse transcribed, expressed TCRB transcripts were what got sequenced. The repertoire was sequenced with immunoSEQ multiplex PCR; TCRdb's copy has only in-frame clones and lacks some. The data show about 270,000 clones, 13% to 15% seen once. The CDR3 has 15 amino acids. Germline V gene lookup returns CDR1 SGHVS and CDR2 FQNEAQ. V shed 4 bases and J 1 base; nucleotides not matched to a gene: 2. Note on this clone: Its antigen is still unknown.

General observations from the study: Moderate but significant shortening of TCRB CDR3s was recorded in all four CD4+ subsets from Type 1 diabetes patients.

The V gene is TRBV7-8, the J gene TRBJ2-5, with 11 bases that match TRBD2. The sequenced material came from naive CD4+ T cells from blood. This receptor was taken from a man aged 25-45 years with type 1 diabetes. The CDR3 nucleotides read TGTGCCAGCAGCTGGGGACTAGCGGCCCAAGAGACCCAGTACTTC. It codes for CASSWGLAAQETQYF.